This T cell receptor (beta chain) was identified during a study of T cell repertoires in cytomegalovirus infection. This clonotype has more than one count but fewer than ten. Its target is not known. TCRdb analysed the reads with MiXCR anew, one entry per CDR3 protein. Of around 570,000 distinct CDR3 sequences in the sample, over 35% are singletons; the top ten hold more than 40%. Sequences were derived from cultured PBMCs, sampled from culture after CMV antigen stimulation. This sequence originates from a human donor in good health (CMV status not recorded). Some clones in this sample may be carry-over from other donors' samples.

The CDR3 region has the DNA TGTGCCAGCAGCCGGACAGGGATTAAAAACGGGGAGCTGTTTTTT. Translating gives CASSRTGIKNGELFF. The chain is built from TRBV7-7 and TRBJ2-2; 8 bases match TRBD1. V trimming: 5 bases; J trimming: 7 bases; junction bases outside the gene matches: 9. This CDR3 region has 15 residues. The germline V gene encodes CDR1 SSHAT and CDR2 FNYEAQ (reference sequence).